The clone carrying this TCR beta chain has at least ten counts. Time point given: patch test 2, 6 weeks after DPC sensitization. Treatment meaning: therapeutic diphenylcyclopropenone sensitization with weekly scalp DPC. This entry comes from a study of human T cells and chemical hapten exposure. In TCRdb, the RACE reads were re-called with MiXCR into one record per CDR3 protein. Of approximately 90,000 distinct CDR3 sequences listed, roughly 9.6% are singletons. This CDR3 has 16 residues. V shed 4 bases, J shed 3 bases, and the junction held 3 bases outside the gene matches. The chain carries TRBV12-3 or TRBV12-4 and TRBJ2-3; 14 bases agree with TRBD2. The clonotype originates from a man between 40 and 49 years old with alopecia areata. Some clones in this sample may be carry-over from other donors' samples. The material was whole blood, obtained in connection with sensitization to the hapten diphenylcyclopropenone (DPC). The CDR3 loop is CASSSWTSGGTDTQYF. CDR3 in DNA: TGTGCCAGCAGTTCCTGGACTAGCGGGGGGACAGATACGCAGTATTTT.